This T cell receptor (beta chain) was observed in a study of T cell responses to AZD1222 COVID-19 vaccine. Generated by immunoSEQ multiplex PCR, the TCRdb table keeps only in-frame clones and is missing some. Of approximately 120,000 clones in the sample, around nine tenths were seen once. Germline assignment: CDR1 SEHNR and CDR2 FQNEAQ (reference sequence). The CDR3 length is 15 residues. The V and J ends lost 1 base and 2 bases respectively, with 8 bases between them. This TCR was sampled from an adult in good health. V is TRBV7-9 and J is TRBJ2-2; D not certain. The sample consisted of peripheral blood, taken on day 0 of MenACWY control vaccination. CDR3 protein: CASSLGGVNTGELFF. The CDR3 DNA is TGTGCCAGCAGCTTAGGTGGGGTTAACACCGGGGAGCTGTTTTTT.